A selection of T cell receptor beta chains follows, all from one sample in a study of cytomegalovirus exposure and HLA in healthy donors. TCRdb keeps only in-frame clones here, not all; method: immunoSEQ multiplex PCR. Of about 100,000 clones detected, around 80% appear once; the ten largest clones hold less than 0.95%. Sequenced input: PBMCs. These TCRs come from a woman in her sixties in good health and CMV-seronegative. Each CDR3 is given without its conserved first and last residue. The D gene is left open where the match is weak. Some rows have no size entry. The others give once, few or many, or a class for an expanded clone.

TRBV6-1	-	TRBJ2-5	-	ASSEARVQETQY
TRBV18	TRBD1	TRBJ2-5	-	ASSRDRATKTQY
TRBV20-1	-	TRBJ2-3	-	SARVTETQY
TRBV7-2	-	TRBJ2-7	-	ASSPSSGDEQY
TRBV5-1	-	TRBJ2-3	-	ASSLGASTDTQY
TRBV7-6	TRBD2	TRBJ2-3	-	ASSPSGRAIPDTQY
TRBV7-9	-	TRBJ2-7	-	ASSSRTVPYEQY
TRBV7-2	-	TRBJ2-3	-	ASSSSGTRGDTQY
TRBV9	-	TRBJ2-7	-	ASSVTGGREQY
TRBV27	-	TRBJ2-3	-	ASSFSVPLTDTQY
TRBV28	-	TRBJ1-5	-	ASSGGGDGNQPQH
TRBV9	TRBD2	TRBJ2-5	-	ASSGGLAGVETQY
TRBV2	-	TRBJ1-2	once	ASRGQGAGSYT
TRBV2	-	TRBJ2-2	-	ASSRTLLITGELF
TRBV7-2	-	TRBJ1-2	-	ASSLDRLHGYT
TRBV7-2	-	TRBJ1-1	-	ASSLNAGLTEAF
TRBV6-5	-	TRBJ2-5	once	ASRRQKYQETQY
TRBV9	-	TRBJ2-5	-	ASSVRAGRETQY
TRBV15	-	TRBJ1-2	once	ATSRGVDGYT
TRBV19	-	TRBJ1-5	few	ASRSPNQPQH
TRBV6-1	-	TRBJ1-5	few	ASKFWLLGNQPQH
TRBV7-9	-	TRBJ2-2	few	ASSPHPGASGFTGELF
TRBV9	TRBD1	TRBJ1-2	-	ANQGVNYGYT
TRBV18	TRBD1	TRBJ2-2	-	ASSPLGTENTGELF
TRBV7-2	-	TRBJ2-1	few	ASSPGSSYNEQF
TRBV10-2	-	TRBJ2-3	-	ASSDPDRDTQY
TRBV5-8	TRBD1	TRBJ1-1	-	ASSLNKGAVNTEAF
TRBV2	-	TRBJ1-1	-	ASSGGVGEAF
TRBV7-6	-	TRBJ2-5	-	ASSLAAYQETQY
TRBV2	TRBD1	TRBJ1-2	-	ASSEATRQGPWT
TRBV5-1	TRBD1	TRBJ1-1	-	ASSLWTGTNTEAF
TRBV20-1	-	TRBJ2-5	few	SASGETQY
TRBV12-5	-	TRBJ1-3	-	ASGTIVAGSGNTIY
TRBV10-2	TRBD2	TRBJ2-1	few	ASGETSVYNEQF
TRBV30	-	TRBJ2-1	once	AWTSEYNEQF
TRBV18	-	TRBJ1-5	-	ASSPTAPSRYGNQPQH
TRBV28	TRBD1	TRBJ1-4	-	ASSLGQGYNEKLF
TRBV5-1	-	TRBJ2-3	-	ASSDRLGVGDTQY
TRBV2	TRBD1	TRBJ1-2	-	ASSEGDRGSYGYT
TRBV5-1	-	TRBJ2-1	-	ASSLDSDNEQF
TRBV2	-	TRBJ2-1	-	ASSRDFRSNNEQF
TRBV7-9	-	TRBJ1-2	-	ASSLDSGIVT
TRBV4-1	-	TRBJ2-7	-	ASSQGGGASYEQY
TRBV9	TRBD1	TRBJ2-5	-	ASSPGQGAGTQY
TRBV5-4	TRBD1	TRBJ2-5	-	ASQDRDLQETQY
TRBV29-1	TRBD1	TRBJ1-3	-	SVGSGTGGPSSGNTIY
TRBV7-6	TRBD1	TRBJ2-4	few	ASSSLDRGIQY
TRBV5-1	-	TRBJ2-6	-	ASSLSSGANVLT
TRBV5-1	TRBD2	TRBJ2-2	-	ASSNAGTSKENTGELF
TRBV29-1	TRBD1	TRBJ2-7	-	SVEEGRTGSYEQY
TRBV27	-	TRBJ1-1	-	ASRQGRNTEAF
TRBV28	-	TRBJ1-1	-	ASSLPGTGAEAF
TRBV6-1	TRBD1	TRBJ1-5	-	ASRPGGYSNQPQH